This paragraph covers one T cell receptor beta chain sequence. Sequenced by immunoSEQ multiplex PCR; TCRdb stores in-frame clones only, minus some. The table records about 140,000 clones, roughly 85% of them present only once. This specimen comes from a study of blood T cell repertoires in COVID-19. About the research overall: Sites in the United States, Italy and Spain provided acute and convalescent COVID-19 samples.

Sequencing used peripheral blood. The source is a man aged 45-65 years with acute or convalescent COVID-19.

The CDR3 region has the DNA TGTGCCATCACCCCGGGAGGCGAGGATGAGCAGTTCTTC. It is translated as CAITPGGEDEQFF. The chain links TRBV10-3 to TRBJ2-1; 7 nucleotides align to TRBD2. Germline V lookup: CDR1 ENHRY, CDR2 SYGVKD. The CDR3 length is 13 residues. Trimming took 7 bases from V and 8 from J; bases not matched to a gene: 8.